The 21 T cell receptor beta chains below were found in one sample sequenced in a study of technical replicates of blood from a handful of donors. Sequenced by immunoSEQ multiplex PCR; TCRdb stores in-frame clones only, minus some. The top ten hold around 4.9% of the sample, which has 55,000 to 80,000 clones, roughly 89% seen once. Sequenced sample: PBMCs. The receptors shown here come from a human donor in good health. Some clones in this sample may be carry-over from other donors' samples.

J is TRBJ2-3 and V is TRBV11-2; D is ambiguous. This CDR3 is 13 amino acids long. V was pared by 4 bases and J by 2 bases, with 7 bases between. The germline V gene has CDR1 SGHAT and CDR2 FQNNGV. The CDR3 coding sequence is TGTGCCAGCAGCTCTGAAGCCACAGATACGCAGTATTTT. Encoded protein: CASSSEATDTQYF.

This clone was detected a few times. V gene TRBV7-7 combines with J gene TRBJ2-1; TRBD1 might be the D (6 bases). The CDR3 has 18 amino acids. CDR1 SSHAT and CDR2 FNYEAQ come from the germline V gene (reference sequence). V was cut by 1 base and J by 1 base, with 17 bases left in between. CDR3 protein: CASSLGAGDKKSYNEQFF. The CDR3 DNA follows: TGTGCCAGCAGCTTAGGGGCAGGGGACAAAAAATCCTACAATGAGCAGTTCTTC.

This clone was counted between two and nine times. The chain couples TRBV9 to TRBJ1-3, with D tentatively TRBD1 (6 bases). The CDR3 covers 15 residues. Germline lookup yields CDR1 SGDLS and CDR2 YYNGEE. The germline V and J ends were trimmed by 3 bases and 1 base, with 11 bases remaining between them. The CDR3 bases are TGTGCCAGCAGCGCACAGGGTGTTTCTGGAAACACCATATATTTT. It yields the protein CASSAQGVSGNTIYF. Together with reference TRBV9 and TRBJ1-3, the CDR3 gives the full variable domain: DSGVTQTPKHLITATGQRVTLRCSPRSGDLSVYWYQQSLDQGLQFLIQYYNGEERAKGNILERFSAQQFPDLHSELNLSSLELGDSALYFCASSAQGVSGNTIYFGEGSWLTVV.

In its sample, this clone was seen a few times. This CDR3 is also generated by other DNA sequences in the sample. The chain recombines TRBV6-5 with TRBJ1-2, with D tentatively TRBD1 (6 bases). The V gene's germline CDR1 is MNHEY and CDR2 SVGAGI. This CDR3 is built from 14 residues. V was shortened by 5 bases and J by 3 bases, with 13 bases between the two germline ends. In DNA, the CDR3 is TGTGCCAGCAGTCTCGAGGGGGGGGACTATGGCTACACCTTC. Translation gives CASSLEGGDYGYTF.

V gene TRBV7-3 combines with J gene TRBJ2-1; no reliable D call. The CDR3 length is 13 residues. V gave up 2 bases and J gave up 10 bases, with 12 bases separating them. Germline CDR1 reads SGHTA; CDR2 reads FQGTGA. CDR3 amino acids: CASSLYGQEEQFF. The CDR3 bases are TGTGCCAGCAGCTTATACGGTCAGGAAGAGCAGTTCTTC.

The CDR3 bases are TGTGCCAGCAGCCAAGGCGGGCATCAGCCCCAGCATTTT. This codes for CASSQGGHQPQHF. V gene TRBV14 combines with J gene TRBJ1-5, with D unresolved. Deletions cut 1 base from V and 5 bases from J, with 6 bases between. Germline V CDR1 and CDR2: SGHDN, FVKESK. This CDR3 spans 13 amino acids.

Details on this clone: A read error may produce the germline difference seen at one junction end. The rearrangement links TRBV9 to TRBJ2-7; D is perhaps TRBD1 (6 bases). The CDR3 covers 10 residues. Germline V gene sequence: CDR1 SGDLS, CDR2 YYNGEE. CDR3 residues: CASSLNRENF. The CDR3 DNA sequence: TGTGCCAGCAGCTTAAACAGGGAGAACTTC.

This clone has just one count. The CDR3 region is CASSLEFGGSTDTQYF. The DNA for the CDR3 is TGTGCCAGCAGCTTGGAATTCGGCGGGAGCACAGATACGCAGTATTTT. The V gene is TRBV5-6, the J gene TRBJ2-3; tentative D call: TRBD2 (5 bases). V dropped 0 bases and J dropped 0 bases, with 11 bases sitting between them. The CDR3 has 16 amino acids. Germline V gene sequence: CDR1 SGHDT, CDR2 YYEEEE.

This clone was observed a few times. The V call is TRBV4-2, the J call TRBJ2-1; TRBD2 matches at 10 bases. Germline V lookup: CDR1 LGHNA, CDR2 YNFKEQ. The CDR3 is made up of 18 amino acids. Unmatched junction bases numbered 5, after V lost 0 bases and J lost 0 bases. CDR3 residues: CASSQDWSGGGSYNEQFF. CDR3 in DNA: TGTGCCAGCAGCCAAGATTGGAGCGGGGGGGGCTCCTACAATGAGCAGTTCTTC.

V gene TRBV6-1 combines with J gene TRBJ2-7; 10 bases fit TRBD2. Germline lookup yields CDR1 MNHNS and CDR2 SASEGT. V was clipped by 7 bases and J by 1 base; unmatched bases: 7. There are 15 residues in the CDR3. The CDR3 reads CASTQGTSVSYEQYF. CDR3 in DNA: TGTGCCAGCACCCAGGGGACTAGCGTTTCCTACGAGCAGTACTTC.

This clone was seen a handful of times. This chain uses TRBV5-1 with TRBJ1-5, with a weak D call TRBD1 (5 bases). The CDR3 consists of 15 residues. Germline CDR1 and CDR2: SGHRS and YFSETQ. Between the trimmed V and J ends, which lost 4 bases and 4 bases, there was a span of 15 bases. The CDR3 sequence: CASSASTDPNQPQHF. CDR3 nucleotides: TGCGCCAGCAGCGCCTCGACAGACCCTAATCAGCCCCAGCATTTT.

The chain uses TRBV6-6 and TRBJ2-7; 9 bases line up with TRBD1. Per germline, CDR1 MNHNY and CDR2 SVGAGI (reference sequence). The CDR3 contains 15 residues. With 6 bases clipped from V and 6 bases from J, the junction kept 12 bases outside the gene matches. The CDR3, as DNA: TGTGCCAGCAGCCCGGGGACAGGGAAGCTTCCCGAGCAGTACTTC. Protein sequence: CASSPGTGKLPEQYF.

The V call is TRBV29-1, the J call TRBJ1-2, with 7 bases identical to TRBD1. The CDR3 contains 13 residues. Germline loops: CDR1 SQVTM, CDR2 ANQGSEA. With 7 bases clipped from V and 6 bases from J, the junction kept 11 bases outside the gene matches. CDR3 in amino acids: CSGGPGGFDGYTF. The CDR3 bases are TGCAGCGGAGGACCAGGGGGGTTTGATGGCTACACCTTC. Full variable domain (rest looked up from reference TRBV29-1 and TRBJ1-2): SAVISQKPSRDICQRGTSLTIQCQVDSQVTMMFWYRQQPGQSLTLIATANQGSEATYESGFVIDKFPISRPNLTFSTLTVSNMSPEDSSIYLCSGGPGGFDGYTFGSGTRLTVV.

CDR3 sequence reads: CSVGDRWNTGELFF. CDR3 sequence (DNA): TGCAGCGTTGGGGACAGGTGGAACACCGGGGAGCTGTTTTTT. The rearrangement uses TRBV29-1 and TRBJ2-2; 8 nucleotides line up with TRBD1. Germline values: CDR1 SQVTM, CDR2 ANQGSEA. The CDR3 covers 14 residues. The V gene end was trimmed by 4 bases and the J gene end by 1 base; junction bases not matched to a gene: 2.

Only one count was recorded for this clone. The CDR3 nucleotides read TGCGCCAGCACCCGGTTGACGGGGACAAAGGACTTCAATGAGCAGTTCTTC. Translating it yields CASTRLTGTKDFNEQFF. V is TRBV5-1 and J is TRBJ2-1; D might be TRBD1 (6 bases). CDR1 SGHRS and CDR2 YFSETQ come from the germline V gene. Trimming cost V 6 bases and J 6 bases, with 25 bases left between them. The CDR3 has 17 amino acids. The complete variable domain, with remaining parts taken from reference TRBV5-1 and TRBJ2-1, reads KAGVTQTPRYLIKTRGQQVTLSCSPISGHRSVSWYQQTPGQGLQFLFEYFSETQRNKGNFPGRFSGRQFSNSRSEMNVSTLELGDSALYLCASTRLTGTKDFNEQFFGPGTRLTVL.

The CDR3 coding sequence is TGTGCCAGCAGTTCGGTTCAGGCAGGGGGATACGAGCAGTACTTC. Its translation: CASSSVQAGGYEQYF. The chain employs TRBV27 and TRBJ2-7; 7 bases agree with TRBD1. V lost 4 bases to trimming and J lost 4 bases; unmatched junction nucleotides: 10. CDR1 and CDR2 (germline): MNHEY, SMNVEV (reference sequence). The length of the CDR3 is 15 residues.

Here the CDR3 DNA reads TGTGCCAGCAGTTACTCACCTCGGTCGGGGGAGACCCAGTACTTC. This codes for CASSYSPRSGETQYF. This chain connects TRBV6-6 to TRBJ2-5; D perhaps matches TRBD2 (5 bases). The germline V gene has CDR1 MNHNY and CDR2 SVGAGI (reference sequence). Between the trimmed V and J ends, which lost 0 bases and 5 bases, there was a span of 13 bases. The length of the CDR3 is 15 residues.

The chain has TRBV4-3 and TRBJ2-1; TRBD2 aligns across 8 bases. The germline CDR1 and CDR2 sequences are LGHNA and YSLEER. J was trimmed by 9 bases and V by 4 bases; bases with no gene match: 2. CDR3 size: 12 residues. CDR3 nucleotides: TGCGCCAGCAGCCCGGGGGGGATTGAGCAGTTCTTC. It yields the protein CASSPGGIEQFF.

J is TRBJ2-7 and V is TRBV7-6; D not certain. CDR3 size: 13 residues. V dropped 1 base and J dropped 6 bases, with 10 bases sitting between them. CDR1 SGHVS and CDR2 FNYEAQ come from the germline V gene. The CDR3 is CASSLDSSVEQYF. CDR3 nucleotide sequence: TGTGCCAGCAGCTTAGATTCCAGCGTCGAGCAGTACTTC.

This chain connects TRBV7-2 to TRBJ2-4, with D uncertain. V was trimmed by 2 bases and J by 1 base, leaving 12 bases between them. This CDR3 spans 16 amino acids. The germline CDR1 and CDR2 sequences are SGHTA and FQGNSA. The CDR3 DNA sequence: TGTGCCAGCAGCTTAAGTGCATCGGGTGCCAAAAACATTCAGTACTTC. Encoded protein: CASSLSASGAKNIQYF.

The chain couples TRBV4-2 to TRBJ1-2; D unresolved. The germline V gene encodes CDR1 LGHNA and CDR2 YNFKEQ. V lost 3 bases, J lost 1 base, and 9 bases lay in between. This CDR3 comprises 14 residues. CDR3 amino acids: CASSQAGNNYGYTF. Written as DNA, the CDR3 is TGTGCCAGCAGCCAGGCAGGAAATAACTATGGCTACACCTTC.